This entry lists 28 T cell receptor beta chains sequenced from one sample in a study of graft-versus-host responses after intestinal transplantation (dated by TCRdb to about 2021). Preparation of the library involved the immunoSEQ multiplex PCR assay. TCRdb took this table from immuneACCESS and kept in-frame rearrangements with V and J called. Such tables lack part of the clones; where checked against another copy, unresolved V genes explain under half of the gap, and the rest is unexplained. This sample comprises about 88,000 clones, about 91% of them detected only once. Of the sample, around 0.37% falls within the top ten clones. This specimen's time point label, interpreted: cells obtained before transplantation from donor or recipient. These receptors lack a known antigen. Sequenced here: unstimulated CD4+ T cells sorted from spleen or lymph node cells, sampled before transplant. The origin of the receptors is a human donor who was the organ donor for an intestinal transplant.

The rearrangement uses TRBV5-1 and TRBJ1-1; 7 positions match TRBD1. CDR1 is SGHRS, CDR2 YFSETQ, per germline. The CDR3 runs 13 residues. After removal of 4 bases from V and 3 bases from J, the junction contained 3 bases not matched to a gene. The CDR3 DNA reads TGCGCCAGCAGCCTTGGACAGGACACTGAAGCTTTCTTT. As protein: CASSLGQDTEAFF.

The rearrangement links TRBV2 to TRBJ2-2; 7 nucleotides agree with TRBD2. Germline-derived CDR1 and CDR2 are SNHLY and FYNNEI. Trimming took 5 bases from V and 4 from J; bases not matched to a gene: 7. This CDR3 has 15 residues. This CDR3 is CASSFFGGGTGELFF. DNA of the CDR3: TGTGCCAGCAGTTTCTTTGGGGGGGGCACCGGGGAGCTGTTTTTT.

The V and J genes are TRBV19 and TRBJ1-5; tentative D call: TRBD1 (5 bases). The length of the CDR3 is 15 residues. With 5 bases removed from V and 4 bases from J, the gap between germline ends came to 15 bases. Germline-derived CDR1 and CDR2 are LNHDA and SQIVND (reference sequence). In nucleotides, the CDR3 is TGTGCCAGTAGTCCGGGGGACGGATCTAATCAGCCCCAGCATTTT. This codes for CASSPGDGSNQPQHF.

This clone was counted a single time. The chain links TRBV30 to TRBJ1-2; perhaps TRBD1 as D (6 bases). This CDR3 spans 11 amino acids. Germline V gene sequence: CDR1 GTSNPN, CDR2 SVGIG (reference sequence). Trimming shortened V by 0 bases and J by 8 bases, and 7 bases separated the two germline ends. DNA of the CDR3: TGTGCCTGGAGTGTAGGGGGAGGCTACACCTTC. Protein: CAWSVGGGYTF.

This chain joins TRBV12-5 and TRBJ2-1, with TRBD1 matching over 12 bases. Losses at the gene ends were 6 bases for V and 7 bases for J; bases not matched to a gene: 13. This CDR3 is 17 amino acids long. Germline values: CDR1 LGHNT, CDR2 FRNRAP. CDR3 amino acids: CASGDRPGQGARNEQFF. CDR3 DNA: TGTGCTAGTGGCGATCGACCGGGACAGGGGGCCCGGAATGAGCAGTTCTTC.

V and J are TRBV5-1 and TRBJ1-2; 7 nucleotides line up with TRBD1. The junction had 8 bases not matched to a gene; V was cut back by 5 bases and J by 4 bases. There are 14 residues in the CDR3. The germline CDR1 and CDR2 sequences are SGHRS and YFSETQ. CDR3 protein: CASRGTQGLYGYTF. The CDR3 DNA reads as TGCGCCAGCAGAGGAACACAGGGGCTCTATGGCTACACCTTC.

The chain couples TRBV9 to TRBJ2-1; 7 bases are a match to TRBD1. CDR3 length: 16 amino acids. Germline V gene lookup returns CDR1 SGDLS and CDR2 YYNGEE. V was pared by 4 bases and J by 3 bases, with 10 bases of the junction left unmatched. In DNA, the CDR3 is TGTGCCAGCAGCCGAACCGCCGACAGGGACTACAATGAGCAGTTCTTC. Translation gives CASSRTADRDYNEQFF.

The CDR3 loop is CASSLSFGVTYEQYF. The CDR3 DNA sequence: TGTGCCAGCAGTTTATCCTTCGGGGTCACCTACGAGCAGTACTTC. V is TRBV27 and J is TRBJ2-7; TRBD2 might be the D (5 bases). Between the trimmed V and J ends, which lost 0 bases and 2 bases, there was a span of 11 bases. In germline, CDR1 is MNHEY, CDR2 SMNVEV (reference sequence). The CDR3 is 15 amino acids.

The genes are TRBV2 and TRBJ2-1, with 10 bases lining up with TRBD2. Germline assignment: CDR1 SNHLY and CDR2 FYNNEI. This CDR3 has 17 residues. The V segment lost 3 bases and the J segment 3 bases; nucleotides outside the gene matches: 8. The CDR3 bases are TGTGCCAGCAGTGAGCGGATTAGCGGGGGGTTCTACAATGAGCAGTTCTTC. Protein sequence: CASSERISGGFYNEQFF.

The CDR3 here is CASSPGTGMFYEQYF. CDR3 bases: TGTGCCAGCTCACCAGGGACAGGGATGTTCTACGAGCAGTACTTC. This chain links TRBV18 with TRBJ2-7, with 9 bases fitting TRBD1. Germline loops: CDR1 KGHSH, CDR2 LQKENI. This CDR3 is built from 15 residues. V lost 2 bases, J lost 3 bases, and 5 bases stayed unmatched.

The J gene is TRBJ2-2, the V gene TRBV30; 7 bases align to TRBD2. V lost 0 bases, J lost 3 bases, and 4 bases stayed unmatched. Germline CDR1 GTSNPN, CDR2 SVGIG (reference sequence). This CDR3 is built from 15 residues. DNA of the CDR3: TGTGCCTGGAGTGTATATAGCGGGTACACCGGGGAGCTGTTTTTT. Amino acid sequence: CAWSVYSGYTGELFF.

The CDR3 here is CASSRDRGVNEQYF. DNA for the CDR3: TGTGCCAGCAGCCGAGACAGGGGGGTCAACGAGCAGTACTTC. The V gene is TRBV28, the J gene TRBJ2-7; 9 nucleotides agree with TRBD1. The CDR3 is made up of 14 amino acids. V gave up 6 bases and J gave up 5 bases; unmatched junction bases: 8. Germline CDR1 MDHEN, CDR2 SYDVKM.

The chain carries TRBV5-1 and TRBJ1-2; possibly TRBD1 for D (6 bases). There are 16 residues in the CDR3. Trimming cost V 5 bases and J 0 bases, with 17 bases left between them. Germline V gene lookup returns CDR1 SGHRS and CDR2 YFSETQ. The DNA for the CDR3 is TGCGCCAGCAGAAGATCGGCAGGGGTTGCTAACTATGGCTACACCTTC. This gives the protein CASRRSAGVANYGYTF.

This clone came up once. This chain connects TRBV19 to TRBJ1-2; 9 bases line up with TRBD1. The CDR3 loop spans 15 amino acids. CDR1 and CDR2 from the germline V gene are LNHDA and SQIVND (reference sequence). The ends lost 4 bases at V and 8 bases at J; junction bases unmatched: 11. CDR3 sequence (DNA): TGTGCCAGTAGTAACCTCAGGACAGGGGCAAGCGGCTACACCTTC. Residues: CASSNLRTGASGYTF.

The V call is TRBV21-1, the J call TRBJ1-5; the table calls TRBD1, which could not be checked here. TRBV21-1 corresponds to a pseudogene. This CDR3 is 14 amino acids long. CDR3 residues: CASSRDHRVQPQHF. As DNA, the CDR3 is TGTGCCAGCAGCAGAGATCACAGGGTGCAGCCCCAGCATTTT.

This sequence joins TRBV11-2 and TRBJ2-2; 10 positions agree with TRBD1. Germline V gives CDR1 SGHAT, CDR2 FQNNGV. The CDR3 is made up of 18 amino acids. The V segment lost 4 bases and the J segment 5 bases; nucleotides outside the gene matches: 13. The CDR3 DNA reads TGTGCCAGCAGCTCAAAGCCCGGGACAGGGGTCGGGACCGGGGAGCTGTTTTTT. Its protein product is CASSSKPGTGVGTGELFF. Based on the CDR3 plus reference TRBV11-2 and TRBJ2-2, the full variable domain is EAGVAQSPRYKIIEKRQSVAFWCNPISGHATLYWYQQILGQGPKLLIQFQNNGVVDDSQLPKDRFSAERLKGVDSTLKIQPAKLEDSAVYLCASSSKPGTGVGTGELFFGEGSRLTVL.

This chain joins TRBV28 and TRBJ2-3; 10 bases map to TRBD1. J lost 3 bases, V lost 2 bases, and 5 bases had no gene match. Germline values: CDR1 MDHEN, CDR2 SYDVKM. The CDR3 extends over 16 amino acids. The DNA of the CDR3 is TGTGCCAGCAGTTTAGGGACAGGGGATGGAACAGATACGCAGTATTTT. It encodes CASSLGTGDGTDTQYF.

With regard to this clone: Mismatch with germline at one junction end may stem from a read error. Other nucleotide sequences from this sample produce the same CDR3. The gene calls are TRBV30 and TRBJ2-3, with TRBD2 identical over 11 bases. The germline V gene has CDR1 GTSNPN and CDR2 SVGIG (reference sequence). This CDR3 spans 17 amino acids. The CDR3 DNA reads TGTGCCTGGAGTGTACGGTCTAGCGGGAGGAGCACGGATACGCAGTATTTT. Amino acid sequence: CAWSVRSSGRSTDTQYF.

This sequence joins TRBV7-9 and TRBJ1-1; D may be TRBD1 (5 bases). The V end was cut by 2 bases, the J end by 7 bases, with 23 bases between. CDR3 length: 17 residues. Germline V gene lookup returns CDR1 SEHNR and CDR2 FQNEAQ (reference sequence). The DNA for the CDR3 is TGTGCCAGCAGCTTATCCTTGGGGGGGGGAATACGATATGAAGCTTTCTTT. Encoded protein: CASSLSLGGGIRYEAFF. Full variable domain (outside the CDR3, taken from reference TRBV7-9 and TRBJ1-1): DTGVSQNPRHKITKRGQNVTFRCDPISEHNRLYWYRQTLGQGPEFLTYFQNEAQLEKSRLLSDRFSAERPKGSFSTLEIQRTEQGDSAMYLCASSLSLGGGIRYEAFFGQGTRLTVV.

The CDR3, as DNA: TGTGCCAGCGGGGCCTCGCACAGGCGGAACACTGAAGCTTTCTTT. Translated, it gives CASGASHRRNTEAFF. This chain connects TRBV2 to TRBJ1-1, with a weak D call TRBD1 (5 bases). Germline V gives CDR1 SNHLY, CDR2 FYNNEI. V lost 8 bases and J lost 1, with 17 bases in between. The CDR3 sequence is 15 residues long.

This clone has just a few counts. The rearrangement uses TRBV5-1 and TRBJ1-2; D remains ambiguous. Germline CDR1 SGHRS, CDR2 YFSETQ. V was clipped by 0 bases and J by 8 bases, with 8 bases between them. The CDR3 spans 12 residues. CDR3 loop: CASSLGSSGYTF. CDR3 nucleotides: TGCGCCAGCAGCTTGGGTAGTTCGGGCTACACCTTC.

The chain recombines TRBV7-2 with TRBJ2-5; 7 nucleotides match TRBD2. CDR1 is SGHTA and CDR2 is FQGNSA in the germline V gene. Losses at the gene ends were 4 bases for V and 4 bases for J; bases not matched to a gene: 18. This CDR3 contains 18 residues. In nucleotides, the CDR3 is TGTGCCAGCAGCTCTGAGGAGACGGGGGGTGGATTCGGAGAGACCCAGTACTTC. Translation: CASSSEETGGGFGETQYF.

In this sample, this clone turned up once. This rearrangement joins TRBV11-1 to TRBJ2-3; D remains ambiguous. Trimming stripped 5 bases from V and 2 bases from J, with 14 bases between. The CDR3 has 15 amino acids. Germline V lookup: CDR1 SGHAT, CDR2 FQDESV (reference sequence). CDR3 DNA: TGTGCCAGCAGCAAGCGCCGGGTTACCACAGATACGCAGTATTTT. Its protein is CASSKRRVTTDTQYF.

This clone has only one observation. The gene calls are TRBV5-5 and TRBJ1-3, with D possibly being TRBD1 (6 bases). Germline CDR1 SGHKS, CDR2 YYEKEE (reference sequence). This CDR3 contains 15 residues. V lost 6 bases and J 0 bases, leaving 13 bases between the germline ends. In DNA, the CDR3 is TGTGCCAGCAACACCGAACAGGGCTCTGGAAACACCATATATTTT. This codes for CASNTEQGSGNTIYF. The complete variable domain, with remaining parts taken from reference TRBV5-5 and TRBJ1-3, reads DAGVTQSPTHLIKTRGQQVTLRCSPISGHKSVSWYQQVLGQGPQFIFQYYEKEERGRGNFPDRFSARQFPNYSSELNVNALLLGDSALYLCASNTEQGSGNTIYFGEGSWLTVV.

The J gene is TRBJ2-3, the V gene TRBV7-8; TRBD1 is a possible D gene (6 bases). CDR1 and CDR2 (germline): SGHVS, FQNEAQ. Trimming took 1 base from V and 7 from J, leaving 12 bases between them. This CDR3 is 14 amino acids long. The CDR3 DNA follows: TGTGCCAGCAGCTTAGGGACAGAGAGCAATACGCAGTATTTT. This gives the protein CASSLGTESNTQYF.

The V gene is TRBV28, the J gene TRBJ2-5; TRBD1 matches at 7 bases. The last part of the DNA fits TRBJ2-7 better; the J call may be wrong. Per germline, CDR1 MDHEN and CDR2 SYDVKM. The CDR3 consists of 15 residues. This CDR3 reads CASSLRTGDSYEQYF. CDR3 nucleotides: TGTGCCAGCAGTTTACGCACTGGGGACAGCTACGAGCAGTACTTC.

As concerns this clone: The same CDR3 can be traced to other DNA sequences in this sample. The chain is built from TRBV5-1 and TRBJ2-5; D is undetermined. The CDR3 spans 12 residues. Trimming took 0 bases from V and 5 from J, leaving 5 bases between them. Looked up from germline, CDR1 is SGHRS and CDR2 is YFSETQ. Written as DNA, the CDR3 is TGCGCCAGCAGCTTGGCCGGGGAGACCCAGTACTTC. It encodes CASSLAGETQYF.

The V call is TRBV6-6, the J call TRBJ2-1, with 9 bases identical to TRBD2. After removal of 5 bases from V and 8 bases from J, the junction contained 13 bases not matched to a gene. The CDR3 has 16 amino acids. CDR1 is MNHNY, CDR2 SVGAGI, per germline (reference sequence). DNA for the CDR3: TGTGCCAGCAGTACCCGGCTAGCGGGGCCCCAAGATGAGCAGTTCTTC. Its translation is CASSTRLAGPQDEQFF.